The rows below give T cell receptor beta chains drawn from one sample of a study of blood T cell repertoires in COVID-19. The data were produced by immunoSEQ multiplex PCR, yet TCRdb's version contains in-frame clones alone and is incomplete. The sample records 200,000 to 300,000 clones, around 86% being singletons. The sequenced sample was peripheral blood. These receptor sequences come from a woman in her thirties who had recovered from COVID-19. The CDR3 runs from the conserved cysteine through the conserved F or W. D genes are given only for firm matches. The size of a clone is reported for some rows only, either as once, few or many, or as a class for expanded clones.

v_gene	abundance	d_gene	j_gene	CDR3aa	CDR3nt
TRBV4-3	once	TRBD1	TRBJ1-3	CASSQDLTGGPSGNTIYF	TGCGCCAGCAGCCAAGATTTGACAGGGGGGCCCTCTGGAAACACCATATATTTT
TRBV9	NA	NA	TRBJ2-5	CASSVDGVQETQYF	TGTGCCAGCAGCGTAGACGGAGTCCAAGAGACCCAGTACTTC
TRBV9	NA	NA	TRBJ2-3	CASSVVWGDTDTQYF	TGTGCCAGCAGCGTAGTTTGGGGAGACACAGATACGCAGTATTTT
TRBV2	NA	TRBD1	TRBJ1-3	CASSETGGSSGNTIYF	TGTGCCAGCAGTGAAACAGGGGGAAGCTCTGGAAACACCATATATTTT
TRBV5-1	NA	NA	TRBJ2-1	CASSSGQISYNEQFF	TGCGCCAGCAGCTCAGGACAGATAAGCTACAATGAGCAGTTCTTC
TRBV5-5	NA	TRBD2	TRBJ2-3	CASSLVRLAGLSTDTQYF	TGTGCCAGCAGCTTGGTTCGACTAGCGGGGCTAAGCACAGATACGCAGTATTTT
TRBV6-5	NA	NA	TRBJ1-2	CASSYSIREGDYGYTF	TGTGCCAGCAGTTACTCGATCAGGGAAGGGGACTATGGCTACACCTTC
TRBV5-1	NA	NA	TRBJ1-5	CASSYGPQGGIGQPQHF	TGCGCCAGCAGCTATGGGCCTCAGGGCGGTATTGGTCAGCCCCAGCATTTT
TRBV27	NA	NA	TRBJ2-1	CASSTSGIFDHEQFF	TGTGCCAGCAGTACCTCAGGGATCTTCGACCATGAGCAGTTCTTC
TRBV19	NA	TRBD1	TRBJ1-2	CASTPGQYYGYTF	TGTGCCAGTACCCCGGGACAGTACTATGGCTACACCTTC
TRBV7-2	NA	NA	TRBJ1-5	CASSLRMEQPQHF	TGTGCCAGCAGCTTGAGGATGGAGCAGCCCCAGCATTTT
TRBV19	NA	NA	TRBJ1-1	CASSSLQGVKAFF	TGTGCCAGTAGTTCCCTTCAGGGCGTTAAAGCTTTCTTT
TRBV4-2	NA	TRBD2	TRBJ2-7	CASSQAAGTSGNYEQYF	TGTGCCAGCAGCCAAGCAGCCGGGACTAGCGGAAACTACGAGCAGTACTTC
TRBV3-1/TRBV3-2	NA	TRBD1	TRBJ2-5	CASSHHPDRESETQYF	TGTGCCAGCAGCCATCACCCAGACAGGGAATCGGAGACCCAGTACTTC
TRBV10-1	NA	NA	TRBJ2-3	CASASRGKDTQYF	TGCGCCAGCGCTAGCCGGGGGAAAGATACGCAGTATTTT
TRBV7-2	NA	TRBD2	TRBJ2-1	CASSRDLTSGGWDEQFF	TGTGCCAGCAGCAGGGACTTGACTAGCGGGGGTTGGGATGAGCAGTTCTTC
TRBV27	NA	TRBD1	TRBJ1-2	CASSLTGTFFDGYTF	TGTGCCAGCAGTTTGACAGGGACCTTTTTCGATGGCTACACCTTC
TRBV6-6	NA	TRBD1	TRBJ1-5	CASTPSDRDNQPQHF	TGTGCCAGCACCCCCTCGGACAGGGACAATCAGCCCCAGCATTTT
TRBV12-3/TRBV12-4	NA	NA	TRBJ2-7	CASSSGQSYEQYF	TGTGCCAGCAGTTCAGGACAGTCCTACGAGCAGTACTTC
TRBV6-5	NA	NA	TRBJ2-2	CASNRQSRNTGELFF	TGTGCCAGCAACAGACAGAGTAGGAACACCGGGGAGCTGTTTTTT
TRBV18	once	TRBD1	TRBJ1-2	CASSSGQGYGYTF	TGTGCCAGCTCATCGGGACAGGGATATGGCTACACCTTC
TRBV7-6	once	TRBD2	TRBJ2-3	CASSLLAGDSTDTQYF	TGTGCCAGCAGCTTACTAGCGGGGGACAGCACAGATACGCAGTATTTT
TRBV7-2	once	NA	TRBJ2-7	CASSLVAGTPYEQYF	TGTGCCAGCAGCTTAGTTGCGGGGACTCCCTACGAGCAGTACTTC
TRBV27	NA	TRBD1	TRBJ1-5	CATRDRGSNQPQHF	TGTGCCACCCGAGACAGGGGTAGCAATCAGCCCCAGCATTTT
TRBV6-2/TRBV6-3	NA	NA	TRBJ2-1	CASSYAGPPSSSYNEQFF	TGTGCCAGCAGTTACGCGGGTCCTCCTTCCAGCTCCTACAATGAGCAGTTCTTC
TRBV12-3/TRBV12-4	NA	TRBD1	TRBJ1-1	CASSFRQGVEAFF	TGTGCCAGCAGTTTCCGACAGGGTGTTGAAGCTTTCTTT
TRBV2	NA	NA	TRBJ1-2	CASSPNINYGYTF	TGTGCCAGCAGCCCTAATATAAACTATGGCTACACCTTC
TRBV21-1	NA	NA	TRBJ2-5	CASSFTDSLQETQYF	TGTGCCAGCAGCTTTACAGACAGCCTCCAAGAGACCCAGTACTTC
TRBV19	NA	NA	TRBJ1-2	CASRPQGPYGYTF	TGTGCCAGTAGACCACAGGGACCCTATGGCTACACCTTC
TRBV25-1	NA	NA	TRBJ2-1	CASSPGANYYNEQFF	TGTGCCAGCAGTCCAGGCGCCAATTACTACAATGAGCAGTTCTTC
TRBV24-1	NA	TRBD1	TRBJ2-3	CATSVMETGRSTDTQYF	TGTGCCACCAGTGTTATGGAGACAGGGCGTAGCACAGATACGCAGTATTTT
TRBV5-4	NA	TRBD2	TRBJ2-3	CASSLLAGGLSTTDTQYF	TGTGCCAGCAGCTTATTAGCGGGGGGCTTGTCAACGACAGATACGCAGTATTTT
TRBV2	NA	NA	TRBJ1-5	CASSDHNVNQPQHF	TGTGCCAGCAGTGACCACAATGTTAATCAGCCCCAGCATTTT
TRBV18	NA	TRBD1	TRBJ2-1	CASSSRTGVYNEQFF	TGTGCCAGCTCATCCCGGACAGGGGTCTACAATGAGCAGTTCTTC
TRBV10-2	NA	TRBD1	TRBJ2-2	CASSGTGRNTGELFF	TGCGCCAGCAGTGGGACAGGGCGGAACACCGGGGAGCTGTTTTTT
TRBV7-3	NA	NA	TRBJ2-3	CASSLIPGGTDTQYF	TGTGCCAGCAGCTTAATCCCAGGGGGCACAGATACGCAGTATTTT
TRBV6-5	NA	TRBD1	TRBJ1-4	CASSSGTGLVEKLFF	TGTGCCAGCAGTTCCGGGACAGGGTTGGTTGAAAAACTGTTTTTT
TRBV11-2	NA	NA	TRBJ2-3	CASSFARQVSDTQYF	TGTGCCAGCAGCTTCGCCAGACAGGTTAGCGATACGCAGTATTTT
TRBV7-9	NA	TRBD2	TRBJ2-3	CASSSPADTSGSTDTQYF	TGTGCCAGCAGCTCACCTGCCGATACTAGCGGTAGCACAGATACGCAGTATTTT
TRBV12-5	once	NA	TRBJ1-2	CASGLVGHSNGYTF	TGTGCTAGTGGTTTGGTGGGACACTCTAATGGCTACACCTTC
TRBV27	NA	NA	TRBJ2-7	CASRNWSSYEQYF	TGTGCCAGCAGAAATTGGAGTTCCTACGAGCAGTACTTC
TRBV5-5	NA	NA	TRBJ1-6	CASSLDGHMTSPLHF	TGTGCCAGCAGCTTGGACGGACATATGACTTCACCCCTCCACTTT
TRBV7-9	NA	NA	TRBJ2-5	CASSLERFSGPNPQETQYF	TGTGCCAGCAGCTTAGAGAGGTTTAGCGGACCCAATCCCCAAGAGACCCAGTACTTC
TRBV9	NA	TRBD2	TRBJ2-5	CASSVGEGPTWTQYF	TGTGCCAGCAGCGTAGGGGAGGGTCCGACTTGGACCCAGTACTTC
TRBV3-1/TRBV3-2	NA	TRBD2	TRBJ2-3	CASTHSGGVTDTQYF	TGTGCCAGCACCCATAGCGGGGGGGTTACAGATACGCAGTATTTT
TRBV5-4	NA	NA	TRBJ1-4	CASSSKGGAEEKLFF	TGTGCCAGCAGTTCTAAGGGAGGGGCTGAGGAAAAACTGTTTTTT
TRBV3-1/TRBV3-2	NA	NA	TRBJ2-5	CASSRGTQYF	TGTGCCAGCAGTCGGGGGACCCAGTACTTC
TRBV5-5	NA	TRBD1	TRBJ1-1	CASSQGTGALEAFF	TGTGCCAGCAGCCAAGGGACAGGGGCCCTTGAAGCTTTCTTT
TRBV4-2	NA	TRBD1	TRBJ1-1	CASSQPGGNSEAFF	TGTGCCAGCAGCCAGCCAGGGGGCAATTCTGAAGCTTTCTTT
TRBV25-1	NA	NA	TRBJ2-2	CASSGGRGPVF	TGTGCCAGCAGTGGTGGACGCGGGCCCGTTTTT
TRBV3-1/TRBV3-2	NA	TRBD2	TRBJ2-7	CASSWLSGGTYEQYF	TGTGCCAGCAGTTGGCTTAGCGGGGGGACATACGAGCAGTACTTC